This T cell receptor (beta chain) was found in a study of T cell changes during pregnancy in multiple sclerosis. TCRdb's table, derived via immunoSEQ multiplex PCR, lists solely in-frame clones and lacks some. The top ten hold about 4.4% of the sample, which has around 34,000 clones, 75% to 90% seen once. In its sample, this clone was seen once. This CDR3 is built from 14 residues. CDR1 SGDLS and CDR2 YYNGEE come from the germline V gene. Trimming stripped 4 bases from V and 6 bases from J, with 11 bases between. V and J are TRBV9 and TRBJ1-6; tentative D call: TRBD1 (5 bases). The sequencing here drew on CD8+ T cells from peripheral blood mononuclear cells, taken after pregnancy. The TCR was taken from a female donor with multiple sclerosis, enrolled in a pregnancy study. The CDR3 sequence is CASSRGGGNSPLHF. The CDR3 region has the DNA TGTGCCAGCAGCAGGGGAGGTGGTAATTCACCCCTCCACTTT.